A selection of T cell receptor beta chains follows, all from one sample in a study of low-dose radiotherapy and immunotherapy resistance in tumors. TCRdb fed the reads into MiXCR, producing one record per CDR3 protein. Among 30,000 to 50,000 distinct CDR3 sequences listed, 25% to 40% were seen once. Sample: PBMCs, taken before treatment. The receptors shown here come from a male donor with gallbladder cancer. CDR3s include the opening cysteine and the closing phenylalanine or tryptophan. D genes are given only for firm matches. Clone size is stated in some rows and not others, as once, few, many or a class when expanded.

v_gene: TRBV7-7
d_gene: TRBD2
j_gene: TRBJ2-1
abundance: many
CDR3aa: CASSLETSLVQFF
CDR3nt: TGTGCCAGCAGCTTAGAGACTAGCCTGGTGCAGTTCTTC

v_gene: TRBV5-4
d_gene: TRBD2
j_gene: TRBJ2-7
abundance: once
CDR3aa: CASSTTGTSYEQYF
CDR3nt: TGTGCCAGCAGCACAACCGGGACTAGCTACGAGCAGTACTTC

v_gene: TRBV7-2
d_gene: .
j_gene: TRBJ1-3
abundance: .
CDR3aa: CASRRGTGLGNTIYF
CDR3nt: TGTGCCAGCAGAAGAGGCACAGGGTTAGGAAACACCATATATTTT

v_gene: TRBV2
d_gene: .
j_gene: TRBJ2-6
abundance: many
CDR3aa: CASSEGGLGANVLTF
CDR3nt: TGTGCCAGCAGTGAAGGGGGGCTCGGGGCCAACGTCCTGACTTTC

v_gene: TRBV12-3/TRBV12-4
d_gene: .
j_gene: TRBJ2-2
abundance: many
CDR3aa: CASSSLTGFAGELFF
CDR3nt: TGTGCCAGCAGCTCTCTTACAGGGTTTGCCGGGGAGCTGTTTTTT

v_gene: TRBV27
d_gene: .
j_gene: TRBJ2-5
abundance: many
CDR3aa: CASSSPFRKETQYF
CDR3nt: TGTGCCAGCAGTTCCCCCTTTCGTAAAGAGACCCAGTACTTC

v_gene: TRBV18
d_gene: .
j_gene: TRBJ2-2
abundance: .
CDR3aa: CASSPMDAGELFF
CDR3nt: TGTGCCAGCTCACCTATGGATGCCGGGGAGCTGTTTTTT

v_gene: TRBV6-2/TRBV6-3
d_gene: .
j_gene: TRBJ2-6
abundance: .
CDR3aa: CASSTGVSQSGANVLTF
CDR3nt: TGTGCCAGCAGTACCGGGGTCAGTCAATCTGGGGCCAACGTCCTGACTTTC

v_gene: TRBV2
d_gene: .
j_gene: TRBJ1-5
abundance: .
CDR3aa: CASARGLGDQPQHF
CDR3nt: TGTGCCAGCGCTCGGGGGCTAGGGGATCAGCCCCAGCATTTT

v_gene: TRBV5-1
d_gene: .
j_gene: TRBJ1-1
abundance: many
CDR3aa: CASSPGGAEAFF
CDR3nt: TGCGCCAGCAGCCCGGGCGGGGCTGAAGCTTTCTTT

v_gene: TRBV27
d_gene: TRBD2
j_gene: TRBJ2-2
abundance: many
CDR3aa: CASILAGGRTGELFF
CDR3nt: TGTGCCAGCATCCTAGCGGGAGGGAGAACCGGGGAGCTGTTTTTT

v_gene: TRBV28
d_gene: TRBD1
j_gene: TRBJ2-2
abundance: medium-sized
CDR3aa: CASSRGQATGELFF
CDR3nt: TGTGCCAGCAGCCGGGGACAGGCCACCGGGGAGCTGTTTTTT

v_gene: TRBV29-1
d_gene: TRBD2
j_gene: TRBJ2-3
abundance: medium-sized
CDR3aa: CSVLPFQRGDPHTDTQYF
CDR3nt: TGCAGCGTCCTCCCTTTTCAGCGGGGGGACCCCCACACAGATACGCAGTATTTT

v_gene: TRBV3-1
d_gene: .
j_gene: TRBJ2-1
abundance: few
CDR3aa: CASSGGRAGNREQFF
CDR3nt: TGTGCCAGCAGTGGTGGGAGAGCCGGGAATCGCGAGCAGTTCTTC

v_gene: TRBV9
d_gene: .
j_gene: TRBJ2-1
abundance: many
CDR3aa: CASSVLANEQFF
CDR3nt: TGTGCCAGCAGCGTCTTAGCCAATGAGCAGTTCTTC

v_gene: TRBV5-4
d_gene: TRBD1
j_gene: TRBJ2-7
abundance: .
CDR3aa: CASSYELAGGYEQYF
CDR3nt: TGTGCCAGCAGCTACGAATTAGCAGGGGGCTACGAGCAGTACTTC

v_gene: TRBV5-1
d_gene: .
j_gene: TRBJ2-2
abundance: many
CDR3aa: CASSPEGDSNTGELFF
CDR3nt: TGCGCCAGCAGCCCGGAGGGGGATTCGAACACCGGGGAGCTGTTTTTT

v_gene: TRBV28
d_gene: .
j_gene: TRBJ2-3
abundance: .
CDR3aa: CASSSPRDKDTQYF
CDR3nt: TGTGCCAGCAGTTCCCCCCGGGACAAAGATACGCAGTATTTT

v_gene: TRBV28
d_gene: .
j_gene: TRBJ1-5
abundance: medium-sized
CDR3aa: CASSYTSDRRSNQPQHF
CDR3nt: TGTGCCAGCAGTTATACTTCGGACCGGAGGAGCAATCAGCCCCAGCATTTT

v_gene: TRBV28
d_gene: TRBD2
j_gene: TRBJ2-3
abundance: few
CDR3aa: CASSLREPDTQYF
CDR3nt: TGTGCCAGCAGTTTGCGGGAGCCAGATACGCAGTATTTT

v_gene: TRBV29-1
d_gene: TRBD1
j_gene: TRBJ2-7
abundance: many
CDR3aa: CSARTGSEQYF
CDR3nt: TGCAGCGCAAGGACAGGGAGCGAGCAGTACTTC

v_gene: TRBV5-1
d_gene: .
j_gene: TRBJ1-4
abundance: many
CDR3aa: CASSNGLATNEKLFF
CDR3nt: TGCGCCAGCAGCAACGGACTAGCAACTAATGAAAAACTGTTTTTT

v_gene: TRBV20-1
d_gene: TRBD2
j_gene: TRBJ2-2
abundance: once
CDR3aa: CSAHPPRTSGRTNTGELFF
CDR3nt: TGCAGTGCTCACCCCCCTAGGACTAGCGGGAGGACGAACACCGGGGAGCTGTTTTTT

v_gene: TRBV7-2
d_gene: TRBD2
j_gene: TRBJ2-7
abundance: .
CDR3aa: CASSLLQRGPYEQYF
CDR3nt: TGTGCCAGCAGCTTACTCCAGCGGGGGCCCTACGAGCAGTACTTC

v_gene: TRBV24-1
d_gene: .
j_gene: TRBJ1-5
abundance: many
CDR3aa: CATSGAGEQPQHF
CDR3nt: TGTGCCACCAGTGGGGCAGGGGAGCAGCCCCAGCATTTT

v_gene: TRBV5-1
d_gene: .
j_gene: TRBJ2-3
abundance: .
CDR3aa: CASSESLAGQGQYF
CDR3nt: TGCGCCAGCAGCGAATCTCTGGCTGGGCAGGGACAGTATTTT

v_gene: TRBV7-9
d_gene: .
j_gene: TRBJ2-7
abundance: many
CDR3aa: CAGSRSGVSYEQYF
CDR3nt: TGTGCCGGAAGCCGGTCGGGGGTATCCTACGAGCAGTACTTC

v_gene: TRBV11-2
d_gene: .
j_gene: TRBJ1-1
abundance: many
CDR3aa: CASSLSGREAFF
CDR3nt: TGTGCCAGCAGCTTAAGCGGCAGGGAAGCTTTCTTT

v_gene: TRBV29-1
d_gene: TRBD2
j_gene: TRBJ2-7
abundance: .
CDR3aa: CSVDGLAGGNEQYF
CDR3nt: TGCAGCGTTGACGGTCTAGCGGGAGGGAACGAGCAGTACTTC

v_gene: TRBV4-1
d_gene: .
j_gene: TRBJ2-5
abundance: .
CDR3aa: CASSAYRDGRTQYF
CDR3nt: TGCGCCAGCAGCGCCTATCGGGACGGGAGGACCCAGTACTTC

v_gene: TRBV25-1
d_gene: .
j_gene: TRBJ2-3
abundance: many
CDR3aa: CASRGSVPSTDTQYF
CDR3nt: TGTGCCAGCCGAGGATCAGTTCCTAGCACAGATACGCAGTATTTT

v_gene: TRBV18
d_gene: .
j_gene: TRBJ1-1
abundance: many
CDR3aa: CASSLAGGNTEAFF
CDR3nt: TGCGCCAGCAGCCTAGCGGGGGGGAACACTGAAGCTTTCTTT

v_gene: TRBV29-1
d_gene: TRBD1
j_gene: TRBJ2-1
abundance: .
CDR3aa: CSVEKQGHWNEQFF
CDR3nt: TGCAGCGTTGAAAAACAGGGGCATTGGAATGAGCAGTTCTTC

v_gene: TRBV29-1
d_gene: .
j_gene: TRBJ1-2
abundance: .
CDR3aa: CSVVLANYGYTF
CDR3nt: TGCAGCGTTGTCTTGGCTAACTATGGCTACACCTTC

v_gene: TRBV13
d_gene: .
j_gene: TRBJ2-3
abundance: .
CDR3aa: CASSLQAMRTDTQYF
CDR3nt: TGTGCCAGCAGCTTACAGGCCATGCGGACAGATACGCAGTATTTT

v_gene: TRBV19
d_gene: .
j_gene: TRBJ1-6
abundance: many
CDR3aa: CASQKGSPLHF
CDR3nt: TGTGCCAGCCAGAAAGGTTCACCCCTCCACTTT

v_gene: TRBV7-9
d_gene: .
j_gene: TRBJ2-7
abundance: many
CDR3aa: CASLGLSYEQYF
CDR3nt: TGTGCCAGCTTGGGACTTTCCTACGAGCAGTACTTC

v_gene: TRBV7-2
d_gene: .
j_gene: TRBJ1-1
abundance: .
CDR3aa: CASSLVPVQNTEAFF
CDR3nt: TGTGCCAGCAGCTTAGTGCCGGTACAGAACACTGAAGCTTTCTTT

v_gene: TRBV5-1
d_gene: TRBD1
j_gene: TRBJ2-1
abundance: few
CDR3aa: CASSSQGVRYNEQFF
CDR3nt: TGCGCCAGCAGCTCCCAGGGGGTACGGTACAATGAGCAGTTCTTC

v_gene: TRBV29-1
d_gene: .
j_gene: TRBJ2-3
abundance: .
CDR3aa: CSVEEGRDKGDTQYF
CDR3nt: TGCAGCGTTGAAGAGGGTCGGGACAAAGGAGATACGCAGTATTTT

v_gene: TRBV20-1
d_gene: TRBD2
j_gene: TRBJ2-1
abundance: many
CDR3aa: CSAGGATSYNEQFF
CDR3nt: TGCAGTGCCGGGGGGGCTACCTCCTACAATGAGCAGTTCTTC